This T cell receptor beta chain appears in the sequencing data of a study of T cell clonotyping in hematopoietic cell transplantation. Profiled with immunoSEQ multiplex PCR; TCRdb holds only in-frame clones, not every one. The sample records 15,000 to 20,000 clones, 70% to 90% being singletons. The CDR3 runs 14 residues. V gave up 6 bases and J gave up 5 bases, with 19 bases separating them. Looked up from germline, CDR1 is SQVTM and CDR2 is ANQGSEA. This chain links TRBV29-1 with TRBJ1-1, with D uncertain. This clonotype originated in a male patient aged 55 to 69 who had an allogeneic stem cell transplant from a related donor, so the T cells may come from the graft donor. Some clones in this sample may be carry-over from other donors' samples. Sequencing was performed on PBMCs, taken 100 days after allogeneic stem cell transplant. The chain's CDR3 is CSVQPRDGGTEAFF. CDR3 nucleotide sequence: TGCAGCGTACAACCCCGAGACGGAGGAACTGAAGCTTTCTTT.